This entry is about one T cell receptor (beta chain). The antigen is undetermined. Making the TCR beta libraries involved quantitative 5'-RACE with molecular barcodes. Each CDR3 protein is one row after TCRdb ran MiXCR on the 5' RACE reads. Here the sample spans a few hundred thousand distinct CDR3 sequences, about 16% being singletons. Per the germline V gene, CDR1 is MNHNS and CDR2 is SASEGT. The CDR3 extends over 14 amino acids. With 6 bases removed from V and 6 bases from J, the gap between germline ends came to 15 bases. The sample belongs to a study of CD8 T cells in ankylosing spondylitis. Study-level results: A subset of motif variants has previously been described in the synovial fluid and blood of reactive arthritis. In peripheral blood, disease-linked CD8+ clones occurred at relatively low frequencies. Matched ankylosing spondylitis synovial fluid reportedly contained a significantly enriched population of disease-linked clones. For ankylosing spondylitis blood, a TCR beta motif of 7 or 8 highly homologous variants appeared characteristic.

This clonotype was sampled from a male donor with ankylosing spondylitis. The sample taken for sequencing was blood, either unsorted or a sorted T cell fraction (not recorded which). The chain couples TRBV6-1 to TRBJ1-5; possibly TRBD1 for D (6 bases). CDR3 sequence reads: CASSDAGAGQPQHF. The CDR3 DNA sequence: TGTGCCAGCAGCGACGCGGGGGCGGGTCAGCCCCAGCATTTT.